The clone carrying this T cell receptor (beta chain) was counted ten times or more. The data are from a study of regulatory T cells in long-lasting Graves disease. Time point: newly diagnosed GD, antithyroid drugs for less than 3 months. With RNA extracted from PBMCs as input, the TCR library was made. This CDR3 has 14 residues. Trimming removed 4 bases from V and 2 bases from J, with 10 bases in between. CDR1 is SGDLS, CDR2 YYNGEE, per germline. Construction of TCR beta libraries relied on iRepertoire HTBI primers and on Arm-PCR targeting CDR3 regions. TCRdb re-analysed the multiplex PCR reads in MiXCR, keeping a single row per CDR3 protein. The sample carries some 560,000 distinct CDR3 sequences, about 16% recorded once. Another study also made use of these data, one on T cells in Graves' hyperthyroidism and ophthalmopathy.

The material sequenced was peripheral blood mononuclear cells (PBMCs), taken at new diagnosis, from a patient treated with antithyroid drugs. V usage is TRBV9 and J usage is TRBJ1-3; D is possibly TRBD1 (5 bases). The receptor was derived from a woman aged 35 to 59 with Graves disease. The CDR3 spells CASSLRRAGNTIYF. CDR3 coding DNA: TGTGCCAGCAGCCTGCGCAGGGCTGGAAACACCATATATTTT.